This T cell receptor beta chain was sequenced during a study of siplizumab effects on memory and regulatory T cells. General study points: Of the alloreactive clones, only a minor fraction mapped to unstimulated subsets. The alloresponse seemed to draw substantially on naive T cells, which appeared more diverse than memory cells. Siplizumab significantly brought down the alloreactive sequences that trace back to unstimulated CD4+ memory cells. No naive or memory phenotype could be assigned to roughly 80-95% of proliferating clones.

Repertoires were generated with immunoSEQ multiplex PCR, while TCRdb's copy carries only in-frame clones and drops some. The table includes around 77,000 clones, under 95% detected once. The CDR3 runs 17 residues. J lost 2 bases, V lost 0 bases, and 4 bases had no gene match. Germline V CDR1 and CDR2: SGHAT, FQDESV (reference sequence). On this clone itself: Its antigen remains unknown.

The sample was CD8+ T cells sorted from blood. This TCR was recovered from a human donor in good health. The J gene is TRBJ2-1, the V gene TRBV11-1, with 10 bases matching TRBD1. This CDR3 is CASSLAPTGGAYNEQFF. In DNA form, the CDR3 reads TGTGCCAGCAGCTTAGCTCCGACAGGGGGCGCCTACAATGAGCAGTTCTTC.